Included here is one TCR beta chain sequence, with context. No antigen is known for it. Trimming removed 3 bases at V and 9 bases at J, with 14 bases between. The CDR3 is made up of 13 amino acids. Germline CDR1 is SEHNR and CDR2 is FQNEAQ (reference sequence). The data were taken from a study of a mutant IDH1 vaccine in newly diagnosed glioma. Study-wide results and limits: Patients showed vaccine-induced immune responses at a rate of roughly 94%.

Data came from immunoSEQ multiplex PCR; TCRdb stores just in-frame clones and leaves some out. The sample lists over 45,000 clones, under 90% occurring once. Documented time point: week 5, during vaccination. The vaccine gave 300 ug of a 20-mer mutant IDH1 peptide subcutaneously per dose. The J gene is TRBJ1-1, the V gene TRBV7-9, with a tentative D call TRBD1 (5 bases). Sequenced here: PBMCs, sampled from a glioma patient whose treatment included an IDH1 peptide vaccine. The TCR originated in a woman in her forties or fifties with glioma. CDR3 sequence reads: CASSLLATAQAFF. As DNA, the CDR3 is TGTGCCAGCAGCTTGTTGGCGACAGCCCAAGCTTTCTTT.